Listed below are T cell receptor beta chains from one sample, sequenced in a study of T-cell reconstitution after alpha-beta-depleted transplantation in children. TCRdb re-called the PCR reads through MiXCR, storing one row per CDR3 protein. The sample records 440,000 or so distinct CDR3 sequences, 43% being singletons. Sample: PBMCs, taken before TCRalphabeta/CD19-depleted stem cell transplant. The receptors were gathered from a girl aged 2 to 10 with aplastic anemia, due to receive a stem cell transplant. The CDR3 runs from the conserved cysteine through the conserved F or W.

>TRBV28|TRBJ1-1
CASSLAKWEAFF
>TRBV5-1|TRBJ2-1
CASSFFRELNHNEQFF
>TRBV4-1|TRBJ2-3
CASSQDGGPGPGKNTQYF
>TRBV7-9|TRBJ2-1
CASSLALGQGKYNEQFF
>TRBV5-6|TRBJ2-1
CASSLASGDYNEQFF
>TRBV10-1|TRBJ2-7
CASSENRGQGEQYF
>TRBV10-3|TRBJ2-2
CAISEQWPNTGELFF
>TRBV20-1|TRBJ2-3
CSASGAGTDTQYF
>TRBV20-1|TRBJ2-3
CSARDGGSTDTQYF
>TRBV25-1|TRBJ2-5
CASRVPGRRTQYF
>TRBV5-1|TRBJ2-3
CASSLARGATTSTDTQYF
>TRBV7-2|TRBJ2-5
CASSLYVWAAETQYF
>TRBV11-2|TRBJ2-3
CASSLEWRGGWADTQYF
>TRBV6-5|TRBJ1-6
CASSYRQPGEGSPLHF
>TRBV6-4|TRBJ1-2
CASSDPRGPSPNYGYTF
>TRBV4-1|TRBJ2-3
CASSLLQTPTQGSQYF
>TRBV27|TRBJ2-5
CASGQRGETQYF
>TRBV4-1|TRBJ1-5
CASSQMGGTENQPQHF
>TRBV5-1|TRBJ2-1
CASSLVASGIYNEQFF
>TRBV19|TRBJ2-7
CASSISAGTYEQYF
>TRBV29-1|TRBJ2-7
CSVEGSTEGLSYEQYF
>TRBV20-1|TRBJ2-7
CCATEIAGGKNSYEQYF
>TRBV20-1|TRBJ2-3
CSALSAGSGFGTDTQYF